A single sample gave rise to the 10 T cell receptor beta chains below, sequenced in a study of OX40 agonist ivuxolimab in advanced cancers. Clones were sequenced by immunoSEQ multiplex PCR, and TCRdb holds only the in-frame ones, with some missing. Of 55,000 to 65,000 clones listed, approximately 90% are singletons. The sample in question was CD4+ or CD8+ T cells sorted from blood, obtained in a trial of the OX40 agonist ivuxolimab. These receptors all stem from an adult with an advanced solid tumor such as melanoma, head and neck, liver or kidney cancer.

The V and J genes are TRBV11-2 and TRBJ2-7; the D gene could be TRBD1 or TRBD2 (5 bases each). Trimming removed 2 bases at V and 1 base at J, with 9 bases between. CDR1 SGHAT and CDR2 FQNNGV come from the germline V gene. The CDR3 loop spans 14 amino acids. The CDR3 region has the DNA TGTGCCAGCAGCTTATCCGGGACGTCCTACGAGCAGTACTTC. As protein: CASSLSGTSYEQYF.

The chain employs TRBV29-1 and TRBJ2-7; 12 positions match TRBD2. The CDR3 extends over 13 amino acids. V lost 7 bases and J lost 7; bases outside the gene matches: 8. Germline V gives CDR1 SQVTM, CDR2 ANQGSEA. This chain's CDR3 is CSASGRGAREQYF. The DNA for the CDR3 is TGCAGCGCTAGCGGGAGGGGAGCGCGGGAGCAGTACTTC.

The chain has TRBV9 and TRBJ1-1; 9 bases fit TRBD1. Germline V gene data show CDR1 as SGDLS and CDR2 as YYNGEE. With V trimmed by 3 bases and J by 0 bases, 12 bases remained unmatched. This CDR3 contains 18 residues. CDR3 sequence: CASSEGTGWGGVNTEAFF. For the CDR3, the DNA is TGTGCCAGCAGCGAGGGGACAGGGTGGGGTGGAGTGAACACTGAAGCTTTCTTT.

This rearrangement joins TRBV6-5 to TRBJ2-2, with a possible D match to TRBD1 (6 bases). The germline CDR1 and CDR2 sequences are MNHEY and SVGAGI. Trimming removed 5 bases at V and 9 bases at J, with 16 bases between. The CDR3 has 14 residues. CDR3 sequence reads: CASSQIQGGRELFF. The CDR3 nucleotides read TGTGCCAGCAGTCAAATACAGGGTGGCCGGGAGCTGTTTTTT.

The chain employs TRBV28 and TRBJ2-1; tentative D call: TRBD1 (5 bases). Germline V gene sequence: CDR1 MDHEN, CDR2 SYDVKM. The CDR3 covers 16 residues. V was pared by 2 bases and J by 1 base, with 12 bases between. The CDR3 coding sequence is TGTGCCAGCAGTTTAGGGGCTACGCGGTCCTACAATGAGCAGTTCTTC. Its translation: CASSLGATRSYNEQFF.

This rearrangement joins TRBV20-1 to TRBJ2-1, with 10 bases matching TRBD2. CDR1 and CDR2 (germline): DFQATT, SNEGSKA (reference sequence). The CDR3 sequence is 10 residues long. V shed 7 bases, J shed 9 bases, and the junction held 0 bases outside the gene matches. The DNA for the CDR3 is TGCAGTGGGACTAGCGGTGAGCAGTTCTTC. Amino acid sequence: CSGTSGEQFF.

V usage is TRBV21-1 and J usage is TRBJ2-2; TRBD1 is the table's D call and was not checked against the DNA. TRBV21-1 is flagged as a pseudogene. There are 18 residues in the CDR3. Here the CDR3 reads CASTPGAPGTGFTGELFF. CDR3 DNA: TGTGCCAGCACCCCAGGGGCACCCGGGACAGGGTTTACCGGGGAGCTGTTTTTT.

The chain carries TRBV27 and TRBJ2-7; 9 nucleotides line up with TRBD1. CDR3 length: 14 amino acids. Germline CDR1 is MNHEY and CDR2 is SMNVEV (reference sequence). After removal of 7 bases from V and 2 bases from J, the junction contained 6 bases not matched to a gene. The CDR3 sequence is CASMSRTGAYEQYF. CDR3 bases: TGTGCCAGCATGAGCCGGACAGGGGCCTACGAGCAGTACTTC.

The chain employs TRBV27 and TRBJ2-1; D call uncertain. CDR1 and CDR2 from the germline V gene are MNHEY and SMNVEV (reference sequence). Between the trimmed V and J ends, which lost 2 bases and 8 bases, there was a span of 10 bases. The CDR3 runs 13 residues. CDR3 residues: CASSLNPPDEQFF. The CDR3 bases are TGTGCCAGCAGTTTAAACCCCCCCGATGAGCAGTTCTTC.

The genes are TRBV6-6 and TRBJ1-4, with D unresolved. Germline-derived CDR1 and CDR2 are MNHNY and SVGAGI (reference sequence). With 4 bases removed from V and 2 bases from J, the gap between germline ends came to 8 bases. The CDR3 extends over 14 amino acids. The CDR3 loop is CASSFEVTNEKLFF. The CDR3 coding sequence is TGTGCCAGCAGTTTCGAAGTCACTAATGAAAAACTGTTTTTT.